This T cell receptor (beta chain) was retrieved from a study of T cell repertoires in cytomegalovirus infection. Study details: Indications of both CMV infection and matching HLA type were provided by public TCR beta signatures.

The V end was cut by 1 base, the J end by 4 bases, with 13 bases between. The CDR3 is 15 residues long. Germline V gene lookup returns CDR1 LGHNT and CDR2 FRNRAP. Points on this clonotype: Its antigen remains unidentified.

TCRdb re-called the reads through MiXCR, storing one row per CDR3 protein. The data contain under 850,000 distinct CDR3 sequences, 30% to 40% of them singletons. The sequences come from cultured PBMCs, collected from culture after CMV antigen stimulation. This chain links TRBV12-5 with TRBJ1-1, with no clear D. The sequence derives from a human donor in good health (CMV status not recorded). Some clones in this sample may be carry-over from other donors' samples. In nucleotides, the CDR3 is TGTGCTAGTGGTTTGGCGCTCGGAATTGCCACTGAAGCTTTCTTT. Translated, it gives CASGLALGIATEAFF.